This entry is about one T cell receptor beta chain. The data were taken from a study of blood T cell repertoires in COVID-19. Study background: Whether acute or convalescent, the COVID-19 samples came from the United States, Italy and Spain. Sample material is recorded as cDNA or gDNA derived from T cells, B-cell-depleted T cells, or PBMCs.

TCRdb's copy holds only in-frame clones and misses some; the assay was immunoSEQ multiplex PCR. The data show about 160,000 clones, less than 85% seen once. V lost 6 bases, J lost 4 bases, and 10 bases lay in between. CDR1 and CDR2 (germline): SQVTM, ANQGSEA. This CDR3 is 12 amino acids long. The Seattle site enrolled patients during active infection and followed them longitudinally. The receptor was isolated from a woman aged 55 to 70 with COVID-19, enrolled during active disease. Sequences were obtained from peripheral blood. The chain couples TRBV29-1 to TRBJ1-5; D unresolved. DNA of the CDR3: TGCAGCGTGGTGGAGGGTAATCAGCCCCAGCATTTT. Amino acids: CSVVEGNQPQHF.